This T cell receptor (beta chain) was sequenced during a study of T cell responses to AZD1222 COVID-19 vaccine. Generated by immunoSEQ multiplex PCR, the TCRdb table keeps only in-frame clones and is missing some. This table has 100,000 to 150,000 clones, roughly nine tenths appearing once. V gave up 4 bases and J gave up 4 bases, with 10 bases separating them. Germline V lookup: CDR1 LGHNA, CDR2 YNFKEQ. The CDR3 loop spans 13 amino acids. This clone appeared a single time. The sequencing used peripheral blood, collected on day 0 of AZD1222 vaccination. The gene calls are TRBV4-2 and TRBJ2-5; no firm D call. The TCR originated in an adult in good health. The CDR3 DNA reads as TGTGCCAGCAGCCCAGTGGGTAGAGAGACCCAGTACTTC. Translation gives CASSPVGRETQYF.